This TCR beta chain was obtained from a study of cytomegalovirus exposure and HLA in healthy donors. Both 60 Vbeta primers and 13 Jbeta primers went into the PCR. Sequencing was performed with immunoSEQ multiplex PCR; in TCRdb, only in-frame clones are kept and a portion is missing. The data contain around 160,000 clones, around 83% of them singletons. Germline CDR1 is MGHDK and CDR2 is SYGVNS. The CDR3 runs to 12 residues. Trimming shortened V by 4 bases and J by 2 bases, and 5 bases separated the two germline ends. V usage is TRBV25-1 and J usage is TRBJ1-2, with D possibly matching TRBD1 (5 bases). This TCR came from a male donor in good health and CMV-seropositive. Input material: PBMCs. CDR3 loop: CASSGGNYGYTF. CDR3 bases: TGTGCCAGCAGTGGGGGCAACTATGGCTACACCTTC.